These T cell receptor beta chains were read from a single sample in a study of read filtering for tumor transcriptome and immune sequencing. TCRdb analysed the reads with MiXCR anew, one entry per CDR3 protein. This sample has tens of thousands of distinct CDR3 sequences, with roughly 19% found just once. Sequencing was performed on a population of CD138-negative cells sorted from bone marrow. These receptors were taken from a donor aged 40 or older with multiple myeloma. Both conserved end residues are part of each CDR3. The order of the fields is J gene, clone size, D gene, V gene, CDR3 protein, CDR3 DNA. D genes are given only for firm matches. Clone size, where shown, is once, few, many, or a class for clones that have expanded.

TRBJ2-3,many,TRBD2,TRBV6-1,CASSARTSGSTDTQYF,TGTGCCAGCAGTGCCCGGACTAGCGGGAGCACAGATACGCAGTATTTT
TRBJ2-5,many,TRBD2,TRBV10-3,CASTAGGQETQYF,TGTGCCTCTACAGCGGGGGGACAAGAGACCCAGTACTTC
TRBJ2-6,many,.,TRBV2,CASSVTSSGANVLTF,TGTGCCAGCAGTGTAACAAGCTCTGGGGCCAACGTCCTGACTTTC
TRBJ2-1,.,.,TRBV12-3/TRBV12-4,CASSPRMGSYNEQFF,TGTGCCAGCAGTCCCCGGATGGGCTCCTACAATGAGCAGTTCTTC
TRBJ2-2,few,.,TRBV5-1,CASSRRQTTGELFF,TGCGCCAGCAGCCGTCGACAGACCACCGGGGAGCTGTTTTTT
TRBJ2-5,many,.,TRBV20-1,CSAREVFGSEETQYF,TGCAGTGCTAGAGAAGTGTTCGGGTCCGAAGAGACCCAGTACTTC
TRBJ2-7,many,.,TRBV3-1,CASSQKERSEQYF,TGTGCCAGCAGCCAAAAGGAGCGTAGCGAGCAGTACTTC
TRBJ2-5,many,TRBD2,TRBV2,CASSLGLAGPQETQYF,TGTGCCAGCAGCCTCGGACTAGCGGGGCCCCAAGAGACCCAGTACTTC
TRBJ2-1,many,.,TRBV7-2,CASSSARSRLEQFF,TGTGCCAGCAGCTCCGCAAGGTCCCGTCTTGAGCAGTTCTTC
TRBJ2-1,.,.,TRBV20-1,CSAIQGLEQFF,TGCAGTGCTATCCAGGGATTGGAGCAGTTCTTC
TRBJ1-5,many,TRBD1,TRBV29-1,CSVEVAGGSNQPQHF,TGCAGCGTTGAAGTCGCAGGGGGTAGCAATCAGCCCCAGCATTTT
TRBJ2-7,many,.,TRBV29-1,CSVTGRCASGEQYF,TGCAGCGTGACGGGCAGGTGTGCCTCGGGGGAGCAGTACTTC
TRBJ1-1,.,.,TRBV2,CASNSWEGLGTEAFF,TGTGCCAGTAACTCATGGGAGGGATTGGGTACTGAAGCTTTCTTT
TRBJ1-1,.,.,TRBV29-1,CSIRTGNTEAFF,TGCAGCATTCGAACAGGGAACACTGAAGCTTTCTTT
TRBJ2-3,many,.,TRBV20-1,CSARTGSTDTQYF,TGCAGTGCTAGGACGGGTTCTACAGATACGCAGTATTTT
TRBJ2-2,many,.,TRBV20-1,CSARDGGKSATGELFF,TGCAGTGCTAGAGATGGGGGAAAAAGCGCCACCGGGGAGCTGTTTTTT
TRBJ2-6,many,.,TRBV6-6,CASASPGGANVLTF,TGTGCCAGCGCAAGCCCCGGGGGGGCCAACGTCCTGACTTTC
TRBJ2-5,many,.,TRBV29-1,CSAKRRQLQETQYF,TGCAGCGCCAAAAGACGACAGCTCCAAGAGACCCAGTACTTC
TRBJ2-2,many,TRBD2,TRBV3-1,CASSRRGGTGELFF,TGTGCCAGCAGCCGACGGGGGGGCACCGGGGAGCTGTTTTTT
TRBJ1-2,many,.,TRBV2,CASSVDSANYGYTF,TGTGCCAGCAGCGTGGACAGTGCTAACTATGGCTACACCTTC
TRBJ2-7,many,TRBD2,TRBV7-9,CASSLRSGTHDEQYF,TGTGCCAGCAGCCTTCGAAGCGGGACCCACGACGAGCAGTACTTC
TRBJ2-3,.,.,TRBV20-1,CSARGAEAATGTQYF,TGCAGTGCTAGGGGGGCGGAGGCCGCCACAGGTACGCAGTATTTT
TRBJ2-1,many,.,TRBV7-8,CASSPNPTPLSYNEQFF,TGTGCCAGCAGCCCTAACCCGACCCCCCTCTCCTACAATGAGCAGTTCTTC
TRBJ2-3,many,.,TRBV6-6,CASSLVTDTQYF,TGTGCCAGCAGCTTAGTCACAGATACGCAGTATTTT
TRBJ1-2,many,.,TRBV5-1,CASSLGYNYGYTF,TGCGCCAGCAGCTTGGGTTACAACTATGGCTACACCTTC
TRBJ1-5,.,TRBD1,TRBV2,CASRDRGLSNQPQHF,TGTGCCAGTAGGGACAGGGGTCTTAGCAATCAGCCCCAGCATTTT
TRBJ2-1,many,TRBD1,TRBV18,CASSPLGQELNEQFF,TGTGCCAGCTCACCACTCGGACAGGAGCTCAATGAGCAGTTCTTC
TRBJ2-1,many,TRBD2,TRBV4-1,CASSQQTSGTLSYNEQFF,TGCGCCAGCAGCCAACAGACTAGCGGGACCCTCTCCTACAATGAGCAGTTCTTC
TRBJ1-1,.,.,TRBV12-3/TRBV12-4,CASSLARALTKGEAFF,TGTGCCAGCAGTTTGGCCAGGGCGCTTACCAAAGGTGAAGCTTTCTTT
TRBJ2-7,many,.,TRBV5-1,CASSYNLPGVVEQYF,TGCGCCAGCAGCTATAACCTGCCGGGGGTGGTGGAGCAGTACTTC
TRBJ2-4,once,TRBD1,TRBV10-2,CASSPGTGAAQKGLLAKNIRYF,TGCGCCAGCAGTCCCGGGACAGGGGCCGCCCAAAAGGGACTTTTAGCCAAAAACATTCGGTACTTC
TRBJ2-2,.,.,TRBV6-1,CASSEPERRSTWELFF,TGTGCCAGCAGTGAACCGGAAAGGAGGAGCACCTGGGAGCTGTTTTTT
TRBJ1-1,many,TRBD1,TRBV4-1,CASSESGGRYLNTEAFF,TGCGCCAGCAGCGAATCAGGGGGGCGTTATCTGAACACTGAAGCTTTCTTT
TRBJ1-4,few,.,TRBV19,CASRSPPEKLFF,TGTGCCAGTAGGTCACCCCCGGAAAAACTGTTTTTT
TRBJ2-1,.,TRBD2,TRBV2,CGGRAWTSGRNEQFF,TGTGGCGGCAGGGCCTGGACTAGCGGGAGAAATGAGCAGTTCTTC
TRBJ2-3,many,TRBD1,TRBV7-2,CARGQVTDTQYF,TGTGCCAGGGGACAGGTCACAGATACGCAGTATTTT
TRBJ2-2,many,.,TRBV18,CASSMEVGTGELFF,TGTGCCAGCTCCATGGAGGTCGGCACCGGGGAGCTGTTTTTT